This is a list of T cell receptor beta chains from one sample in a study of OX40 agonist ivuxolimab in advanced cancers. Assay used: immunoSEQ multiplex PCR; TCRdb lists only in-frame clones, some missing. The sample consists of around 55,000 clones, nearly 90% of them appearing once. Sequenced here: CD4+ or CD8+ T cells sorted from blood, sampled in a trial of the OX40 agonist ivuxolimab. The receptors were sampled from an adult with an advanced solid tumor such as melanoma, head and neck, liver or kidney cancer. CDR3s include the opening cysteine and the closing phenylalanine or tryptophan. A D gene is named only where the DNA matches it firmly. Clone size is given for some rows only: seen once, a few or many times, or a class if the clone is expanded.

v_call	clone_size	d_call	j_call	cdr3_nt	cdr3_aa
TRBV7-9	few	TRBD1	TRBJ1-1	TGTGCCAGCAGCCTCGGGACAGGGGTCCACACTGAAGCTTTCTTT	CASSLGTGVHTEAFF
TRBV30	.	TRBD2	TRBJ2-7	TGTGCCTGGAGTGTGGCTAGCGGAATCTACGAGCAGTACTTC	CAWSVASGIYEQYF
TRBV4-3	.	.	TRBJ2-3	TGCGCCAGCAGCCCGGAGGGAGGCACAGATACGCAGTATTTT	CASSPEGGTDTQYF
TRBV19	.	.	TRBJ1-2	TGTGCCAGTAAGATGGTTGGCTATGGCTACACCTTC	CASKMVGYGYTF
TRBV6-5	.	.	TRBJ2-7	TGTGCCAGCAGTTACTCGGGCCGGCGCTCCTACGAGCAGTACTTC	CASSYSGRRSYEQYF
TRBV9	.	.	TRBJ1-3	TGTGCCAGCAGCGTAGGAGGGGATTCTGGAAACACCATATATTTT	CASSVGGDSGNTIYF
TRBV5-6	.	TRBD2	TRBJ2-1	TGTGCCAGCAGCGATAGCGGGATTAATGAGCAGTTCTTC	CASSDSGINEQFF
TRBV2	.	TRBD2	TRBJ2-3	TGTGCCAGCACCGACCCCGAGGAGGGACTAGCGGATACAGATACGCAGTATTTT	CASTDPEEGLADTDTQYF
TRBV6-1	once	.	TRBJ2-1	TGTGCCAGCATAATGTGGGAAGGGTCCTACAATGAGCAGTTCTTC	CASIMWEGSYNEQFF
TRBV7-8	.	.	TRBJ1-1	TGTGCCAGCAGCCCGGAGGGCAGGACGACTGAAGCTTTCTTT	CASSPEGRTTEAFF
TRBV28	.	.	TRBJ2-7	TGTGCCAGCAGCCCACCGGGGGACGAAAACTACGAGCAGTACTTC	CASSPPGDENYEQYF
TRBV7-6	.	TRBD2	TRBJ2-3	TGTGCCAGCAGCTTATATGTGTACGGGAGGTCAGATACGCAGTATTTT	CASSLYVYGRSDTQYF
TRBV6-4	.	.	TRBJ1-1	TGTGCCAGCAGTGTCGCGGGGGGCAACACTGAAGCTTTCTTT	CASSVAGGNTEAFF
TRBV6-5	few	.	TRBJ1-1	TGTGCCAGCAGTTGGACAGCGAACACTGAAGCTTTCTTT	CASSWTANTEAFF
TRBV5-1	.	.	TRBJ1-4	TGCGCCAGCAGCAAAGGGGGGTCTAATGAAAAACTGTTTTTT	CASSKGGSNEKLFF
TRBV10-3	.	.	TRBJ2-5	TGTGCCATCAGTGAGTCAGCAGCCCAAGAGACCCAGTACTTC	CAISESAAQETQYF
TRBV5-1	medium-sized	TRBD2	TRBJ2-5	TGCGCCAGCAGCGCGGGACTAGCGGCCCAAGAGACCCAGTACTTC	CASSAGLAAQETQYF
TRBV27	.	.	TRBJ2-1	TGTGCCAGCCTTTCCGACAGTTACAATGAGCAGTTCTTC	CASLSDSYNEQFF
TRBV5-6	.	.	TRBJ2-7	TGTGCCAGCAGCTTGGGGACTGGGAACACCTACGAGCAGTACTTC	CASSLGTGNTYEQYF
TRBV18	.	.	TRBJ2-1	TGTGCCAGCTCACCAGAGACTAACTACAATGAGCAGTTCTTC	CASSPETNYNEQFF